Below, 32 T cell receptor beta chains from the same sample are listed, as sequenced in a study of T cell repertoires in cytomegalovirus infection. TCRdb itself ran the reads through MiXCR, one entry per CDR3 protein. The table includes 55,000 to 85,000 distinct CDR3 sequences, about 4.2% detected once. Sequenced: PBMCs. All receptors derive from a human donor in good health (CMV status not recorded). Some clones in this sample may be carry-over from other donors' samples.

This clonotype was counted many times. The rearrangement joins TRBV7-8 to TRBJ1-2; tentative D call: TRBD1 (5 bases). The V end was cut by 1 base, the J end by 3 bases, with 12 bases between. This CDR3 has 15 amino acids. CDR1 and CDR2 from the germline V gene are SGHVS and FQNEAQ. CDR3 protein: CASSLGQGGDYGYTF. CDR3 bases: TGTGCCAGCAGCTTAGGGCAGGGAGGAGACTATGGCTACACCTTC.

In this sample, this clonotype turned up many times. V and J are TRBV7-8 and TRBJ2-1; TRBD1 agrees at 7 bases. In germline, CDR1 is SGHVS, CDR2 FQNEAQ. The CDR3 spans 16 residues. The V and J ends lost 1 base and 7 bases, in that order; junction bases with no gene match: 10. This CDR3 reads CASSLVPGQYSNEQFF. The CDR3 nucleotides read TGTGCCAGCAGCTTAGTACCGGGACAGTATAGTAATGAGCAGTTCTTC.

The sample holds many counts of this clonotype. J is TRBJ2-5 and V is TRBV7-2; 8 nucleotides match TRBD2. V lost 2 bases, J lost 5 bases, and 10 bases stayed unmatched. CDR3 size: 16 residues. Germline CDR1 reads SGHTA; CDR2 reads FQGNSA. CDR3 sequence (DNA): TGTGCCAGCAGCTTATCGGGAGGGCCGGGTATGGAGACCCAGTACTTC. This codes for CASSLSGGPGMETQYF.

This clonotype was seen many times. The rearrangement links TRBV4-3 to TRBJ2-1, with D perhaps TRBD1 (5 bases). CDR3 length: 14 amino acids. V dropped 0 bases and J dropped 5 bases, with 8 bases sitting between them. CDR1 is LGHNA, CDR2 YSLEER, per germline. The CDR3 region is CASSQDYRNNEQFF. CDR3 coding DNA: TGCGCCAGCAGCCAAGATTACAGGAACAATGAGCAGTTCTTC.

This clonotype showed up many times. The chain couples TRBV19 to TRBJ2-1; TRBD1 matches at 8 bases. V lost 3 bases and J lost 5; bases outside the gene matches: 3. From germline, CDR1 is LNHDA and CDR2 SQIVND (reference sequence). The CDR3 sequence is 14 residues long. The CDR3: CASSIYRGNNEQFF. CDR3 nucleotide sequence: TGTGCCAGTAGTATCTACAGGGGGAACAATGAGCAGTTCTTC.

This clonotype was seen repeatedly, ten times or more. The chain is built from TRBV7-9 and TRBJ2-5; 7 bases are a match to TRBD1. Per germline, CDR1 SEHNR and CDR2 FQNEAQ (reference sequence). The CDR3 extends over 14 amino acids. The J segment lost 5 bases and the V segment lost 4 bases, leaving 7 bases of the junction unmatched. In nucleotides, the CDR3 is TGTGCCAGCAGCTCTGACCAGGGGGATGAGACCCAGTACTTC. It yields the protein CASSSDQGDETQYF.

Ten or more counts support this clonotype. The J gene is TRBJ1-5, the V gene TRBV6-8; TRBD1 agrees at 7 bases. The germline V gene has CDR1 MNHGY and CDR2 SAAAGT. The length of the CDR3 is 16 residues. V was clipped by 5 bases and J by 5 bases; unmatched bases: 12. CDR3 in amino acids: CASSQGPGQIHQPQHF. CDR3 DNA sequence: TGTGCCAGCAGTCAAGGGCCGGGACAGATACATCAGCCCCAGCATTTT.

The table lists this clonotype with many counts. The rearrangement joins TRBV7-2 to TRBJ2-5; D may be TRBD1 or TRBD2 (6 bases each). The germline V gene has CDR1 SGHTA and CDR2 FQGNSA. V was cut by 5 bases and J by 0 bases, with 16 bases left in between. CDR3 size: 16 residues. The CDR3 nucleotides read TGTGCCAGCAGCCTTCTCGGGGGCCCAAACCAAGAGACCCAGTACTTC. Translation: CASSLLGGPNQETQYF.

This clonotype was counted many times. The V and J genes are TRBV30 and TRBJ1-5, with 8 nucleotides matching TRBD1. V dropped 4 bases and J dropped 6; count of bases not matched to a gene: 8. The CDR3 contains 14 residues. CDR1 and CDR2 (germline): GTSNPN, SVGIG (reference sequence). DNA of the CDR3: TGTGCCTGGACCCTGGCAGGGGGCGGTCAGCCCCAGCATTTT. Translating it yields CAWTLAGGGQPQHF.

This clonotype was observed many times. This chain joins TRBV7-4 and TRBJ1-1, with 7 bases fitting TRBD1. From germline, CDR1 is SGHVT and CDR2 SQSDAQ. V was clipped by 0 bases and J by 0 bases; unmatched bases: 10. The CDR3 covers 18 residues. CDR3 residues: CASSLALNKGQMNTEAFF. The CDR3, as DNA: TGTGCCAGCAGCTTAGCGCTAAACAAGGGACAGATGAACACTGAAGCTTTCTTT.

This clonotype was seen repeatedly, ten times or more. V is TRBV28 and J is TRBJ1-3, with a weak D call TRBD1 (5 bases). From germline, CDR1 is MDHEN and CDR2 SYDVKM. CDR3 length: 14 residues. Between the trimmed V and J ends, which lost 5 bases and 3 bases, there was a span of 11 bases. CDR3 nucleotides: TGTGCCAGCAGTCCAGGGAGATATGGAAACACCATATATTTT. It yields the protein CASSPGRYGNTIYF. Full variable domain (rest looked up from reference TRBV28 and TRBJ1-3): DVKVTQSSRYLVKRTGEKVFLECVQDMDHENMFWYRQDPGLGLRLIYFSYDVKMKEKGDIPEGYSVSREKKERFSLILESASTNQTSMYLCASSPGRYGNTIYFGEGSWLTVV.

Many counts were recorded for this clonotype. One junction end does not reproduce the germline sequence, and a read error may be involved. The gene calls are TRBV2 and TRBJ1-5; D remains ambiguous. This CDR3 is built from 13 residues. Germline V gives CDR1 SNHLY, CDR2 FYNNEI. CDR3 in amino acids: CASSEDLNQPQHF. The DNA for the CDR3 is TGTGCCAGCAGCGAAGATTTGAATCAGCCCCAGCATTTT.

This clonotype was seen ten or more times. V gene TRBV2 combines with J gene TRBJ1-2, with 8 bases that match TRBD1. The J segment lost 8 bases and the V segment lost 7 bases, leaving 6 bases of the junction unmatched. The CDR3 totals 12 residues. The germline V gene encodes CDR1 SNHLY and CDR2 FYNNEI. The DNA for the CDR3 is TGTGCCAGCATCCAGGGGGCCAGAGGCTACACCTTC. Translation gives CASIQGARGYTF. The full variable domain, its missing parts supplied by reference TRBV2 and TRBJ1-2, is EPEVTQTPSHQVTQMGQEVILRCVPISNHLYFYWYRQILGQKVEFLVSFYNNEISEKSEIFDDQFSVERPDGSNFTLKIRSTKLEDSAMYFCASIQGARGYTFGSGTRLTVV.

This clonotype came up many times. The CDR3 DNA reads TGTGCCAGCAGCTTAGGTCTAGTGACTAGCGGGACCGAGCAGTACTTC. Translation: CASSLGLVTSGTEQYF. The chain links TRBV11-2 to TRBJ2-7; 11 bases align to TRBD2. Germline values: CDR1 SGHAT, CDR2 FQNNGV. After removal of 1 base from V and 6 bases from J, the junction contained 8 bases not matched to a gene. The length of the CDR3 is 16 residues.

This clonotype was detected many times. The J gene is TRBJ2-7, the V gene TRBV20-1; D is perhaps TRBD1 (6 bases). Germline lookup yields CDR1 DFQATT and CDR2 SNEGSKA (reference sequence). The V gene lost 3 bases and the J gene lost 0 bases, with 15 bases spanning the gap. The CDR3 has 15 residues. The CDR3 loop is CSASSPRGSSYEQYF. The CDR3 DNA sequence: TGCAGTGCTAGTAGCCCAAGGGGGAGCTCCTACGAGCAGTACTTC.

This clonotype has ten or more counts. This chain connects TRBV7-4 to TRBJ2-5, with 8 bases identical to TRBD2. With 3 bases clipped from V and 5 bases from J, the junction kept 5 bases outside the gene matches. Germline V gene sequence: CDR1 SGHVT, CDR2 SQSDAQ. This CDR3 contains 14 residues. The CDR3 region is CASSFTSGSETQYF. CDR3 DNA sequence: TGTGCCAGCAGCTTCACCAGCGGGAGCGAGACCCAGTACTTC.

In this sample, this clonotype turned up many times. Without the conserved terminal phenylalanine or tryptophan, this CDR3 likely stems from a read error. Because the CDR3's place on the DNA is in doubt, the DNA is left out and the CDR3 is given as listed by TCRdb. This sequence joins TRBV7-9 and TRBJ1-2. The CDR3 length equals 12 residues, ends included. From germline, CDR1 is SEHNR and CDR2 FQNEAQ (reference sequence). CDR3 sequence reads: CASSPVPGLSRV.

This clonotype was seen repeatedly, ten times or more. The chain joins TRBV12-3 or TRBV12-4 to TRBJ2-7, with D hard to call. Trimming stripped 6 bases from V and 5 bases from J, with 17 bases between. The CDR3 loop spans 14 amino acids. The CDR3 nucleotides read TGTGCCAGCAGCCGATCTTCTAGTTCTAACGAGCAGTACTTC. Protein product: CASSRSSSSNEQYF.

This clonotype was detected ten times or more. This chain joins TRBV7-2 and TRBJ1-5, with 7 bases lining up with TRBD1. Germline CDR1 reads SGHTA; CDR2 reads FQGNSA. This CDR3 is built from 14 residues. With 5 bases clipped from V and 5 bases from J, the junction kept 6 bases outside the gene matches. The CDR3 coding sequence is TGTGCCAGCAGCCCCGACAGGGACCATCAGCCCCAGCATTTT. It codes for CASSPDRDHQPQHF.

At least ten counts were recorded for this clonotype. The J gene is TRBJ2-7, the V gene TRBV19; D is possibly TRBD1 (5 bases). The germline V gene has CDR1 LNHDA and CDR2 SQIVND (reference sequence). The length of the CDR3 is 13 residues. V was cut by 3 bases and J by 6 bases, with 12 bases left in between. CDR3 region: CASSIAVGAEQYV. As DNA, the CDR3 is TGTGCCAGTAGTATTGCGGTAGGGGCCGAGCAGTACGTC.

At least ten counts were recorded for this clonotype. The chain carries TRBV11-2 and TRBJ1-2; 7 bases are a match to TRBD1. Germline values: CDR1 SGHAT, CDR2 FQNNGV. V shed 5 bases, J shed 6 bases, and the junction held 15 bases outside the gene matches. The CDR3 totals 16 residues. CDR3 DNA sequence: TGTGCCAGCAGCCCCCCAGGTGCAGGGGGGGGTCATGGCTACACCTTC. It is translated as CASSPPGAGGGHGYTF.

This clonotype was picked up many times. V is TRBV7-2 and J is TRBJ2-1; D is unresolved. V was clipped by 2 bases and J by 5 bases, with 13 bases between them. Germline values: CDR1 SGHTA, CDR2 FQGNSA. The CDR3 extends over 15 amino acids. CDR3 region: CASSLKDPFDNEQFF. The CDR3 DNA reads as TGTGCCAGCAGCTTAAAGGACCCCTTTGACAATGAGCAGTTCTTC. The entire variable domain, with the rest obtained from reference TRBV7-2 and TRBJ2-1, is as follows: GAGVSQSPSNKVTEKGKDVELRCDPISGHTALYWYRQSLGQGLEFLIYFQGNSAPDKSGLPSDRFSAERTGGSVSTLTIQRTQQEDSAVYLCASSLKDPFDNEQFFGPGTRLTVL.

The table lists this clonotype with many counts. The chain uses TRBV7-2 and TRBJ1-1, with TRBD1 matching over 7 bases. The ends lost 4 bases at V and 12 bases at J; junction bases unmatched: 11. This CDR3 contains 13 residues. The germline V gene encodes CDR1 SGHTA and CDR2 FQGNSA. CDR3 DNA sequence: TGTGCCAGCAGCTCTAGACAGGGAGGTTGGACTTTCTTT. Its protein is CASSSRQGGWTFF. The full variable domain, with the rest looked up from reference TRBV7-2 and TRBJ1-1, is GAGVSQSPSNKVTEKGKDVELRCDPISGHTALYWYRQSLGQGLEFLIYFQGNSAPDKSGLPSDRFSAERTGGSVSTLTIQRTQQEDSAVYLCASSSRQGGWTFFGQGTRLTVV.

This clonotype was observed many times. CDR3 sequence (DNA): TGCGCCAGCAGCCAAGATATGAGAAGCGAGCAGTTCTTC. Its protein product is CASSQDMRSEQFF. The chain combines TRBV4-3 with TRBJ2-1; D not certain. Germline lookup yields CDR1 LGHNA and CDR2 YSLEER. The V end lost 0 bases, the J end lost 10 bases, and 10 bases lay between the germline ends. The CDR3 length is 13 residues.

This clonotype was seen at least ten times. The chain combines TRBV7-2 with TRBJ2-3, with D maybe TRBD2 (5 bases). Germline-derived CDR1 and CDR2 are SGHTA and FQGNSA. Deletions cut 3 bases from V and 2 bases from J, with 12 bases between. CDR3 length equals 15 residues. CDR3 residues: CASSFLGELTDTQYF. The CDR3 nucleotides read TGTGCCAGCAGCTTCCTCGGGGAACTCACAGATACGCAGTATTTT.

At least ten counts were recorded for this clonotype. This chain connects TRBV5-5 to TRBJ2-7, with D unclear. Looked up from germline, CDR1 is SGHKS and CDR2 is YYEKEE (reference sequence). V lost 0 bases and J 0 bases, leaving 4 bases between the germline ends. The length of the CDR3 is 13 residues. The CDR3: CASSLAASYEQYF. The CDR3, as DNA: TGTGCCAGCAGCTTGGCAGCCTCCTACGAGCAGTACTTC.

This clonotype was seen repeatedly, ten times or more. This chain joins TRBV7-6 and TRBJ2-7; no firm D call. This CDR3 region has 15 residues. Deletions cut 1 base from V and 1 base from J, with 11 bases between. The germline V gene encodes CDR1 SGHVS and CDR2 FNYEAQ. CDR3 nucleotide sequence: TGTGCCAGCAGCTTAGACGCCCGTGGTTCCTACGAGCAGTACTTC. Its protein product is CASSLDARGSYEQYF. The full variable domain, its missing parts supplied by reference TRBV7-6 and TRBJ2-7, is GAGVSQSPRYKVTKRGQDVALRCDPISGHVSLYWYRQALGQGPEFLTYFNYEAQQDKSGLPNDRFSAERPEGSISTLTIQRTEQRDSAMYRCASSLDARGSYEQYFGPGTRLTVT.

The chain is built from TRBV7-2 and TRBJ1-4, with TRBD1 as a possible D gene (5 bases). This CDR3 comprises 14 residues. V was trimmed by 4 bases and J by 12 bases, leaving 18 bases between them. Germline V gene sequence: CDR1 SGHTA, CDR2 FQGNSA. The CDR3 reads CASSSQGRRGELFF. The CDR3 coding sequence is TGTGCCAGCAGCTCCCAGGGTCGTCGGGGGGAACTGTTTTTT. The complete variable domain, with remaining parts taken from reference TRBV7-2 and TRBJ1-4, reads GAGVSQSPSNKVTEKGKDVELRCDPISGHTALYWYRQSLGQGLEFLIYFQGNSAPDKSGLPSDRFSAERTGGSVSTLTIQRTQQEDSAVYLCASSSQGRRGELFFGSGTQLSVL.

This clonotype was recorded at least ten times. The rearrangement links TRBV7-2 to TRBJ1-2; D is unresolved. The V and J ends lost 5 bases and 6 bases respectively, with 10 bases between them. The germline V gene encodes CDR1 SGHTA and CDR2 FQGNSA. CDR3 length: 12 amino acids. The CDR3 coding sequence is TGTGCCAGCAGCCCACGGACGGATGGCTACACCTTC. Residues: CASSPRTDGYTF.

This clonotype was seen ten or more times. The chain combines TRBV6-2 or TRBV6-3 with TRBJ1-5; no definite D call. Germline CDR1 reads MNHEY; CDR2 reads SVGEGT. V gave up 7 bases and J gave up 0 bases, with 7 bases separating them. The CDR3 extends over 13 amino acids. The CDR3 is CASKGYSNQPQHF. Here the CDR3 DNA reads TGTGCCAGCAAGGGATATAGCAATCAGCCCCAGCATTTT.

Many counts were recorded for this clonotype. The chain recombines TRBV7-9 with TRBJ1-1; 7 bases fit TRBD1. The CDR3 covers 12 residues. Germline CDR1 and CDR2: SEHNR and FQNEAQ (reference sequence). V shed 5 bases, J shed 10 bases, and the junction held 7 bases outside the gene matches. In DNA form, the CDR3 reads TGTGCCAGCAGCCAACAGGGGAGTCGAGCTTTCTTT. Its translation: CASSQQGSRAFF.

This clonotype was seen ten or more times. This sequence joins TRBV7-2 and TRBJ2-3; D remains unclear. V was clipped by 1 base and J by 11 bases, with 10 bases between them. Germline assignment: CDR1 SGHTA and CDR2 FQGNSA. The CDR3 runs to 12 residues. CDR3: CASSLVSNGQYF. CDR3 coding DNA: TGTGCCAGCAGCTTAGTCAGTAATGGGCAGTATTTT.